The 10 T cell receptor beta chains reported below all come from one sample, sequenced in a study of control samples from healthy donors and cancer patients. The data were produced by immunoSEQ multiplex PCR, yet TCRdb's version contains in-frame clones alone and is incomplete. The table has roughly 190,000 clones, 91% seen once; the top ten hold approximately 1.5%. Sequencing used blood. These receptor sequences come from a woman younger than 45 in good health.

The chain links TRBV6-1 to TRBJ1-6, with TRBD1 matching over 10 bases. Germline V gene sequence: CDR1 MNHNS, CDR2 SASEGT. The CDR3 extends over 15 amino acids. V shed 5 bases, J shed 5 bases, and the junction held 3 bases outside the gene matches. CDR3 in amino acids: CASSSGQGNNSPLHF. CDR3 nucleotide sequence: TGTGCCAGCAGTTCGGGACAGGGGAATAATTCACCCCTCCACTTT.

The genes are TRBV6-1 and TRBJ2-3; 10 nucleotides match TRBD2. The CDR3 is 16 residues long. After removal of 4 bases from V and 4 bases from J, the junction contained 8 bases not matched to a gene. The germline CDR1 and CDR2 sequences are MNHNS and SASEGT. In DNA, the CDR3 is TGTGCCAGCAGTGGCTTAGCGGGGGGCTTGCCAGATACGCAGTATTTT. This gives the protein CASSGLAGGLPDTQYF.

This rearrangement joins TRBV6-1 to TRBJ1-6; maybe TRBD1 (5 bases). CDR1 and CDR2 from the germline V gene are MNHNS and SASEGT. Trimming shortened V by 6 bases and J by 9 bases, and 12 bases separated the two germline ends. CDR3 length: 13 amino acids. CDR3 residues: CASSPRVGSPLHF. The CDR3 DNA follows: TGTGCCAGCAGCCCCAGGGTGGGTTCACCCCTCCACTTT.

The V gene is TRBV5-6, the J gene TRBJ1-2; no definite D call. Germline CDR1 is SGHDT and CDR2 is YYEEEE. V gave up 0 bases and J gave up 3 bases, with 9 bases separating them. The CDR3 length is 14 residues. As DNA, the CDR3 is TGTGCCAGCAGCTTGGAGTCGGCAGACTATGGCTACACCTTC. Encoded protein: CASSLESADYGYTF.

The V and J genes are TRBV5-5 and TRBJ1-1; D unclear. V lost 4 bases and J lost 10, with 11 bases in between. The germline V gene has CDR1 SGHKS and CDR2 YYEKEE (reference sequence). There are 11 residues in the CDR3. The CDR3 region is CASSGGLGAFF. The CDR3 bases are TGTGCCAGCAGCGGAGGGTTGGGAGCTTTCTTT.

V usage is TRBV9 and J usage is TRBJ1-6, with 10 bases matching TRBD1. Germline V gene sequence: CDR1 SGDLS, CDR2 YYNGEE. Trimming removed 3 bases from V and 7 bases from J; junction bases left unmatched: 1. This CDR3 contains 14 residues. The CDR3 loop is CASSGQGANSPLHF. The CDR3 DNA reads as TGTGCCAGCAGCGGACAGGGGGCAAATTCACCCCTCCACTTT.

This clone was seen a single time. V usage is TRBV6-5 and J usage is TRBJ2-7, with TRBD2 identical over 9 bases. V shed 7 bases, J shed 3 bases, and the junction held 7 bases outside the gene matches. The germline V gene encodes CDR1 MNHEY and CDR2 SVGAGI. This CDR3 has 14 amino acids. The CDR3 reads CASTHSAGGYEQYF. For the CDR3, the DNA is TGTGCCAGCACTCACTCAGCGGGAGGCTACGAGCAGTACTTC.

This clone was observed a handful of times. The gene calls are TRBV2 and TRBJ2-7; D is uncertain. The germline CDR1 and CDR2 sequences are SNHLY and FYNNEI. V was shortened by 6 bases and J by 4 bases, with 19 bases between the two germline ends. The CDR3 totals 15 residues. Here the CDR3 reads CASSPDSAAGYEQYF. CDR3 nucleotide sequence: TGTGCCAGCAGCCCCGACTCGGCAGCTGGGTACGAGCAGTACTTC.

This chain joins TRBV25-1 and TRBJ2-7; a weak D match, TRBD1 (6 bases). Germline V lookup: CDR1 MGHDK, CDR2 SYGVNS. The CDR3 has 12 amino acids. Trimming pared 3 bases from V and 7 bases from J, leaving 10 bases between. This CDR3 reads CASSDHRVEQYF. CDR3 coding DNA: TGTGCCAGCAGTGACCACAGGGTGGAGCAGTACTTC.

The chain has TRBV2 and TRBJ1-2; 7 positions agree with TRBD1. With 0 bases clipped from V and 5 bases from J, the junction kept 3 bases outside the gene matches. Per germline, CDR1 SNHLY and CDR2 FYNNEI. This CDR3 has 14 amino acids. The CDR3 sequence is CASSEAARGYGYTF. The CDR3 region has the DNA TGTGCCAGCAGTGAAGCAGCCAGGGGGTATGGCTACACCTTC.